These T cell receptor beta chains were read from a single sample in a study of cytomegalovirus exposure and HLA in healthy donors. Measured with immunoSEQ multiplex PCR; TCRdb has only the in-frame clones, and not every one. The table lists roughly 140,000 clones, 64% of them singletons. Material: PBMCs. Receptors were obtained from a woman aged 25 to 39 in good health and CMV-seropositive. Both conserved end residues are part of each CDR3. The D gene is left open where the match is weak. The size field is filled for only some rows; it gives once, few, many or a size class.

>TRBV27|few|.|TRBJ2-2
CASSGTFTGELFF
TGTGCCAGCTCCGGGACATTCACCGGGGAGCTGTTTTTT
>TRBV5-1|.|.|TRBJ1-2
CASSLNPDSLNYGYTF
TGCGCCAGCAGCTTAAACCCGGACAGCCTAAACTATGGCTACACCTTC
>TRBV4-1|.|.|TRBJ1-6
CASSQVPTRYREYSPLHF
TGCGCCAGCAGCCAAGTCCCAACACGCTACAGGGAATACTCACCCCTCCACTTT
>TRBV7-3|.|TRBD2|TRBJ2-1
CASSPLGGDNEQFF
TGTGCCAGCAGCCCCCTTGGGGGGGACAATGAGCAGTTCTTC
>TRBV5-1|.|TRBD1|TRBJ1-1
CASRETGPESTEAFF
TGCGCCAGCAGGGAGACAGGGCCCGAGTCCACTGAAGCTTTCTTT
>TRBV2|once|TRBD1|TRBJ1-1
CASSAGGAYTEAFF
TGTGCCAGCAGCGCAGGGGGCGCGTACACTGAAGCTTTCTTT
>TRBV5-1|once|.|TRBJ2-5
CASSLVGSSETQYF
TGCGCCAGCAGCTTGGTGGGCTCTTCCGAGACCCAGTACTTC
>TRBV2|.|TRBD1|TRBJ2-7
CASRRGQGDSYEQYF
TGTGCCAGCAGAAGGGGACAGGGGGACTCCTACGAGCAGTACTTC
>TRBV19|few|.|TRBJ2-5
CASSIGSGETQYF
TGTGCCAGTAGTATAGGCAGCGGGGAGACCCAGTACTTC
>TRBV28|.|TRBD1|TRBJ2-7
CASTDRGPEDEQYF
TGTGCCAGCACCGACAGGGGGCCTGAGGACGAGCAGTACTTC
>TRBV5-5|few|.|TRBJ1-1
CASSLAEGVTTEAFF
TGTGCCAGCAGCTTGGCTGAGGGAGTCACGACTGAAGCTTTCTTT
>TRBV6-6|.|TRBD1|TRBJ1-4
CASSSPGQGREKLFF
TGTGCCAGCAGTTCGCCGGGACAGGGGAGGGAAAAACTGTTTTTT
>TRBV11-3|.|.|TRBJ1-1
CASSVHREVTEAFF
TGTGCCAGCAGCGTGCACAGGGAAGTGACTGAAGCTTTCTTT
>TRBV20-1|.|.|TRBJ2-2
CSASSGELFF
TGCAGTGCCTCTTCCGGGGAGCTGTTTTTT
>TRBV9|.|TRBD1|TRBJ1-4
CASSVTDRGYEKLFF
TGTGCCAGCAGCGTAACGGACAGGGGGTATGAAAAACTGTTTTTT
>TRBV6-1|few|TRBD2|TRBJ2-7
CASSVGLADSYEQYF
TGTGCCAGCAGTGTCGGACTAGCGGACTCCTACGAGCAGTACTTC
>TRBV2|.|TRBD1|TRBJ1-5
CASSVTLRGTAFSNQPQHF
TGTGCCAGCAGTGTAACGTTAAGGGGGACAGCCTTTAGCAATCAGCCCCAGCATTTT
>TRBV6-1|.|TRBD1|TRBJ1-1
CAGRTGGTDTEAFF
TGTGCCGGCCGGACAGGGGGAACGGACACTGAAGCTTTCTTT
>TRBV7-2|once|.|TRBJ2-7
CASSPGYTSYEQYF
TGTGCCAGCAGCCCAGGGTATACCTCCTACGAGCAGTACTTC
>TRBV10-1|few|.|TRBJ2-7
CASSVRDGDEQYF
TGCGCCAGCAGTGTGAGGGATGGGGACGAGCAGTACTTC
>TRBV30|.|TRBD2|TRBJ2-1
CAWSIGLADNEQFF
TGTGCCTGGAGTATTGGACTAGCGGATAATGAGCAATTCTTC
>TRBV5-6|few|.|TRBJ1-2
CASSFGGPGRGYTF
TGTGCCAGCAGCTTTGGGGGACCAGGGAGGGGCTACACCTTC